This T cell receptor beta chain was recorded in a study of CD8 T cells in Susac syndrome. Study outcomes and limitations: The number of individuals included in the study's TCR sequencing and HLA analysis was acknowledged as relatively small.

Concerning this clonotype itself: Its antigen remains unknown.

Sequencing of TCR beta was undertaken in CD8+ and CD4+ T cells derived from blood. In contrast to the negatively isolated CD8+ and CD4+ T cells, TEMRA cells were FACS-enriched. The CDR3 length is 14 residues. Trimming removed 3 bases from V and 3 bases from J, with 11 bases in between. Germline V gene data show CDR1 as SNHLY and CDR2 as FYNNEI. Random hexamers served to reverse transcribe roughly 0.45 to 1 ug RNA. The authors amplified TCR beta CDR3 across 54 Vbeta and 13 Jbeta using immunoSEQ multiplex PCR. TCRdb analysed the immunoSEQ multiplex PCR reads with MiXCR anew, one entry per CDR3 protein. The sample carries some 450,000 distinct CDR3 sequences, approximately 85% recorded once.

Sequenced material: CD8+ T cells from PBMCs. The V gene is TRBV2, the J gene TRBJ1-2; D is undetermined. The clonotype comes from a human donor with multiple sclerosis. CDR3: CASSDVPGDYGYTF. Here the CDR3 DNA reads TGTGCCAGCAGTGATGTCCCGGGAGACTATGGCTACACCTTC.